This note documents a single T cell receptor (beta chain) sequence. Its antigen is unknown. Per germline, CDR1 SQVTM and CDR2 ANQGSEA. CDR3 length: 13 residues. V lost 7 bases and J lost 3; bases outside the gene matches: 8. The entry originates in a study of shared clonotypes between healthy human individuals. Points from the study as a whole: The sampled material consisted only of blood, and tissue repertoires are likely to differ. Represented genetic and exposure-history diversity was restricted by having few donors.

Method: immunoSEQ multiplex PCR; TCRdb's copy keeps in-frame clones and lacks some. Among about 490,000 clones listed, approximately 81% were seen once. The clonotype originates from a woman aged 40 to 50 in good health. Some clones in this sample may be carry-over from other donors' samples. Material: PBMCs. The chain uses TRBV29-1 and TRBJ1-1, with 7 bases identical to TRBD1. CDR3 loop: CSAGAGGYTEAFF. CDR3 DNA sequence: TGCAGCGCTGGGGCAGGGGGGTACACTGAAGCTTTCTTT.